This TCR beta chain was sequenced in a study of regulatory T cells in long-lasting Graves disease. Specified time point: newly diagnosed GD, antithyroid drugs for less than 3 months. RNA from PBMCs was the source of the TCR library. Investigators report Graves' disease was diagnosed under American Thyroid Association guidelines. Germline values: CDR1 SQVTM, CDR2 ANQGSEA. The CDR3 is 16 residues long. Trimming pared 6 bases from V and 0 bases from J, leaving 17 bases between. Through Arm-PCR of CDR3 regions and iRepertoire HTBI primers, TCR beta libraries were built. TCRdb fed the multiplex PCR reads into MiXCR, producing one record per CDR3 protein. The sample includes hundreds of thousands of distinct CDR3 sequences, about 15% of them seen just once. This clonotype was seen a handful of times. A further study also used this sample, focusing on T cells in Graves' hyperthyroidism and ophthalmopathy.

This material consisted of peripheral blood mononuclear cells (PBMCs), taken at new diagnosis, from a patient treated with antithyroid drugs. V and J are TRBV29-1 and TRBJ2-2, with a tentative D call TRBD2 (5 bases). The sequence came from a woman aged 30 to 39 with Graves disease. CDR3 coding DNA: TGCAGCGTCCTTTTAGGGAGCAAGGCGAACACCGGGGAGCTGTTTTTT. As protein: CSVLLGSKANTGELFF.